This T cell receptor beta chain came from a study of molecular identifiers for immune sequencing clone quantification. TCRdb independently ran MiXCR on the PCR reads; one entry per CDR3 protein. The sample has around 8,000 distinct CDR3 sequences; 33% are singletons. The CDR3 sequence is 13 residues long. Germline assignment: CDR1 DFQATT and CDR2 SNEGSKA (reference sequence). The ends were cut back, 6 bases at V and 7 bases at J, with 13 bases in the middle. By share, this clonotype counts as medium-sized. The origin of this receptor is a human donor in good health. Some libraries in this study had Jurkat cell RNA spiked in. The chain has TRBV20-1 and TRBJ1-6; D possibly corresponds to TRBD1 (6 bases). The specimen was naive CD8+ T cells from blood, with Jurkat cell RNA spiked in. Subset here: FACS-sorted CD8+CD4-CCR7+CD45RA+ naive T cells. CDR3 amino acids: CSALGQGNSPLHF. The CDR3 DNA sequence: TGCAGTGCCCTAGGGCAGGGGAATTCACCCCTCCACTTT.